The 27 T cell receptor beta chains below were found in one sample sequenced in a study of blood T cell repertoires in COVID-19. Generated by immunoSEQ multiplex PCR, the TCRdb table keeps only in-frame clones and is missing some. The table has about 69,000 clones, around 87% seen once. Sequencing was performed on peripheral blood. These receptors all stem from a man aged 45-65 years with acute or convalescent COVID-19.

This clone has only a few counts. This chain links TRBV28 with TRBJ1-6; 7 bases map to TRBD1. The germline V gene has CDR1 MDHEN and CDR2 SYDVKM. There are 17 residues in the CDR3. The V and J ends lost 1 base and 7 bases, in that order; junction bases with no gene match: 10. CDR3 residues: CASSLSSMTGRNSPLHF. The DNA for the CDR3 is TGTGCCAGCAGTTTATCATCCATGACAGGGAGGAATTCACCCCTCCACTTT.

The J gene is TRBJ1-2, the V gene TRBV6-5, with 8 bases that match TRBD1. Germline V CDR1 and CDR2: MNHEY, SVGAGI. The CDR3 spans 13 residues. Trimming cost V 8 bases and J 2 bases; bases outside gene matches: 4. DNA of the CDR3: TGTGCCAGCGGAGACAGGGGAAACTATGGCTACACCTTC. It translates to CASGDRGNYGYTF.

This clone was seen once. This chain connects TRBV6-1 to TRBJ2-5, with no clear D. With 2 bases removed from V and 2 bases from J, the gap between germline ends came to 9 bases. Germline assignment: CDR1 MNHNS and CDR2 SASEGT. The CDR3 sequence is 14 residues long. CDR3 coding DNA: TGTGCCAGCAGTGAAAGCACTCTGCAAGAGACCCAGTACTTC. This sequence encodes CASSESTLQETQYF.

The V and J genes are TRBV6-5 and TRBJ1-1; maybe TRBD1 (6 bases). V dropped 7 bases and J dropped 5 bases, with 14 bases sitting between them. Per the germline V gene, CDR1 is MNHEY and CDR2 is SVGAGI. CDR3 size: 13 residues. CDR3 loop: CASTLGRGTEAFF. CDR3 DNA sequence: TGTGCCAGCACCCTAGGCAGGGGAACTGAAGCTTTCTTT.

V is TRBV11-2 and J is TRBJ2-1, with 8 bases lining up with TRBD2. The CDR3 runs to 16 residues. Losses at the gene ends were 6 bases for V and 4 bases for J; bases not matched to a gene: 11. In germline, CDR1 is SGHAT, CDR2 FQNNGV. CDR3 residues: CASRPSASGLYNEQFF. CDR3 DNA: TGTGCCAGCAGACCCTCGGCTAGCGGGCTTTACAATGAGCAGTTCTTC.

For this clone: Because the CDR3's place on the DNA is in doubt, the DNA is left out and the CDR3 is given as listed by TCRdb. The chain links TRBV15 to TRBJ1-4. In germline, CDR1 is LNHNV, CDR2 YYDKDF (reference sequence). 14 amino acids form the CDR3, both terminal residues included. The CDR3 protein is CATSRDRVARGTFF.

The chain uses TRBV7-8 and TRBJ2-5; D call uncertain. Looked up from germline, CDR1 is SGHVS and CDR2 is FQNEAQ. The CDR3 length is 15 residues. V lost 1 base and J lost 3, with 12 bases in between. CDR3 bases: TGTGCCAGCAGCTTAGTCGGGTTTGCAGAAGAGACCCAGTACTTC. Protein: CASSLVGFAEETQYF.

The V call is TRBV30, the J call TRBJ2-1; TRBD2 aligns across 15 bases. This CDR3 contains 14 residues. Per germline, CDR1 GTSNPN and CDR2 SVGIG (reference sequence). The chain's CDR3 is CARKGLAGGGEQFF. CDR3 sequence (DNA): TGTGCAAGGAAGGGACTAGCGGGAGGTGGCGAGCAGTTCTTC.

The chain carries TRBV18 and TRBJ2-7, with 9 bases identical to TRBD1. Germline lookup yields CDR1 KGHSH and CDR2 LQKENI. This CDR3 has 14 residues. Trimming at V came to 10 bases and at J to 4 bases, leaving 11 bases not matched to a gene. The CDR3 DNA reads TGTGCCACCAAAGCCGGGACAGGGTCTTACGAGCAGTACTTC. This translates into CATKAGTGSYEQYF. Full variable domain (remainder filled in from reference TRBV18 and TRBJ2-7): NAGVMQNPRHLVRRRGQEARLRCSPMKGHSHVYWYRQLPEEGLKFMVYLQKENIIDESGMPKERFSAEFPKEGPSILRIQQVVRGDSAAYFCATKAGTGSYEQYFGPGTRLTVT.

V usage is TRBV6-6 and J usage is TRBJ2-2; TRBD1 matches 8 bases. In germline, CDR1 is MNHNY, CDR2 SVGAGI (reference sequence). V dropped 6 bases and J dropped 4; count of bases not matched to a gene: 4. The CDR3 sequence is 14 residues long. The CDR3 DNA reads TGTGCCAGCAGGAAACAGGGGGGCACCGGGGAGCTGTTTTTT. It translates to CASRKQGGTGELFF.

This clone is medium-sized (0.01 to 0.1%) by share. V is TRBV18 and J is TRBJ2-3; D remains ambiguous. Germline CDR1 is KGHSH and CDR2 is LQKENI. The V gene lost 2 bases and the J gene lost 6 bases, with 9 bases spanning the gap. CDR3 length: 13 residues. The CDR3 is CASSPNSEDTQYF. CDR3 DNA: TGTGCCAGCTCACCAAACTCCGAGGATACGCAGTATTTT.

The chain recombines TRBV5-1 with TRBJ2-3, with 9 bases that match TRBD1. Unmatched junction bases numbered 15, after V lost 4 bases and J lost 3 bases. The CDR3 runs to 18 residues. Germline assignment: CDR1 SGHRS and CDR2 YFSETQ. CDR3: CASSLSIVGQGGTDTQYF. In DNA, the CDR3 is TGCGCCAGCAGCCTGTCCATCGTGGGACAGGGAGGTACAGATACGCAGTATTTT.

The chain couples TRBV9 to TRBJ2-7, with a possible D match to TRBD2 (5 bases). Germline loops: CDR1 SGDLS, CDR2 YYNGEE. The CDR3 length is 15 residues. V was cut by 0 bases and J by 2 bases, with 12 bases left in between. CDR3 bases: TGTGCCAGCAGCGTAGCAGGCGGAGGCACCTACGAGCAGTACTTC. It encodes CASSVAGGGTYEQYF.

This clone was seen only once. This chain joins TRBV5-4 and TRBJ1-2, with 7 bases fitting TRBD1. From germline, CDR1 is SGHNT and CDR2 YYREEE (reference sequence). V trimming: 3 bases; J trimming: 3 bases; junction bases outside the gene matches: 8. This CDR3 has 15 amino acids. This CDR3 reads CASSSGQVGYYGYTF. CDR3 DNA sequence: TGTGCCAGCAGCTCCGGACAGGTGGGATACTATGGCTACACCTTC. The whole variable domain, remainder taken from reference TRBV5-4 and TRBJ1-2, is ETGVTQSPTHLIKTRGQQVTLRCSSQSGHNTVSWYQQALGQGPQFIFQYYREEENGRGNFPPRFSGLQFPNYSSELNVNALELDDSALYLCASSSGQVGYYGYTFGSGTRLTVV.

The chain has TRBV19 and TRBJ2-7; TRBD1 might be the D (7 bases). Per germline, CDR1 LNHDA and CDR2 SQIVND (reference sequence). V dropped 4 bases and J dropped 2 bases, with 15 bases sitting between them. The CDR3 has 15 residues. Here the CDR3 reads CASSTTRRGPYEQYF. The CDR3 DNA sequence: TGTGCCAGTAGTACCACCAGGAGGGGGCCCTACGAGCAGTACTTC.

The chain employs TRBV7-9 and TRBJ2-3, with a possible D match to TRBD2 (6 bases). The CDR3 totals 17 residues. Per germline, CDR1 SEHNR and CDR2 FQNEAQ (reference sequence). Trimming cost V 5 bases and J 5 bases, with 23 bases left between them. The CDR3 sequence is CASSTRDSPPPGDTQYF. In DNA form, the CDR3 reads TGTGCCAGCAGCACCCGGGACTCACCCCCCCCCGGAGATACGCAGTATTTT.

This chain joins TRBV18 and TRBJ1-1; TRBD1 might be the D (5 bases). Trimming removed 2 bases from V and 4 bases from J, with 17 bases in between. From germline, CDR1 is KGHSH and CDR2 LQKENI. The CDR3 is 16 residues long. CDR3 protein: CASSPNMPQGPTEAFF. The CDR3 nucleotides are TGTGCCAGCTCACCAAACATGCCCCAGGGTCCCACTGAAGCTTTCTTT.

The V and J genes are TRBV5-4 and TRBJ2-7; 11 bases fit TRBD2. J lost 2 bases, V lost 2 bases, and 6 bases had no gene match. The CDR3 length is 16 residues. Germline V lookup: CDR1 SGHNT, CDR2 YYREEE (reference sequence). The CDR3 coding sequence is TGTGCCAGCAGCTTAGGGCTAGCGGGAGGAGCCTACGAGCAGTACTTC. Translation gives CASSLGLAGGAYEQYF.

This rearrangement joins TRBV19 to TRBJ2-1; 12 bases are a match to TRBD1. CDR3 length: 16 residues. Germline trimming cut 5 bases from V and 7 bases from J; bases unmatched to any gene: 9. Germline values: CDR1 LNHDA, CDR2 SQIVND (reference sequence). The CDR3, as DNA: TGTGCCAGTAGTTTTTCCCGGGACAGGGGGCGGAATGAGCAGTTCTTC. Its translation is CASSFSRDRGRNEQFF.

The CDR3 region has the DNA TGTGCCAGCAGCTTAGGGGTGGCTGCTTCTGGAAACACCATATATTTT. Amino acid sequence: CASSLGVAASGNTIYF. The J gene is TRBJ1-3, the V gene TRBV5-5; D possibly corresponds to TRBD1 (5 bases). Germline V gene sequence: CDR1 SGHKS, CDR2 YYEKEE (reference sequence). The CDR3 spans 16 residues. The V end lost 2 bases, the J end lost 1 base, and 13 bases lay between the germline ends.

This clone has just a few counts. The chain employs TRBV18 and TRBJ2-5; perhaps TRBD1 as D (7 bases). Germline V lookup: CDR1 KGHSH, CDR2 LQKENI. This CDR3 is 18 amino acids long. V gave up 4 bases and J gave up 3 bases, with 24 bases separating them. CDR3 sequence reads: CASSRSQGGRRFEETQYF. The CDR3 DNA sequence: TGTGCCAGCTCACGATCTCAGGGGGGAAGAAGGTTCGAAGAGACCCAGTACTTC.

This clone was seen a single time. The chain carries TRBV10-3 and TRBJ2-3, with D perhaps matching TRBD1 (5 bases). The CDR3 is 16 residues long. Trimming took 4 bases from V and 1 from J, leaving 15 bases between them. Germline V CDR1 and CDR2: ENHRY, SYGVKD. The CDR3 reads CAISGRGRVGTDTQYF. CDR3 coding DNA: TGTGCCATCAGTGGAAGGGGAAGGGTGGGCACAGATACGCAGTATTTT.

This sequence joins TRBV10-3 and TRBJ2-7; D may be TRBD1 (5 bases). The CDR3 runs to 13 residues. Germline V gene sequence: CDR1 ENHRY, CDR2 SYGVKD. V was cut by 6 bases and J by 3 bases, with 12 bases left in between. DNA of the CDR3: TGTGCCATCAGCGCGGACATGAACTACGAGCAGTACTTC. The encoded protein is CAISADMNYEQYF.

The chain uses TRBV13 and TRBJ1-2; D gene unclear. This CDR3 region has 14 residues. The V end lost 8 bases, the J end lost 2 bases, and 15 bases lay between the germline ends. CDR1 is PRHDT and CDR2 is FYEKMQ in the germline V gene (reference sequence). As DNA, the CDR3 is TGTGCCAGCCAGCGGCGCGGAGGCAACTATGGCTACACCTTC. This translates into CASQRRGGNYGYTF.

This chain links TRBV18 with TRBJ2-7, with a tentative D call TRBD2 (6 bases). Germline-derived CDR1 and CDR2 are KGHSH and LQKENI. V shed 5 bases and J shed 2 bases, with 10 bases lying between them. The CDR3 spans 13 residues. CDR3 loop: CASSGGSPYEQYF. The CDR3 DNA is TGTGCCAGCTCAGGAGGGTCCCCCTACGAGCAGTACTTC.

This clone was seen just once. In nucleotides, the CDR3 is TGCGCCAGCAGCCCAGGGACTAGCGGGAGAGATACGCAGTATTTT. Protein sequence: CASSPGTSGRDTQYF. The rearrangement uses TRBV5-1 and TRBJ2-3; the match to TRBD2 covers 14 bases. Trimming took 4 bases from V and 5 from J; bases not matched to a gene: 3. This CDR3 spans 15 amino acids. Germline-derived CDR1 and CDR2 are SGHRS and YFSETQ.

The chain is built from TRBV5-1 and TRBJ2-7, with a tentative D call TRBD1 (6 bases). Per the germline V gene, CDR1 is SGHRS and CDR2 is YFSETQ. Trimming took 1 base from V and 0 from J, leaving 14 bases between them. The CDR3 consists of 16 residues. The CDR3 loop reads CASSLILGGSSYEQYF. The CDR3 bases are TGCGCCAGCAGCTTGATCCTAGGGGGAAGCTCCTACGAGCAGTACTTC.